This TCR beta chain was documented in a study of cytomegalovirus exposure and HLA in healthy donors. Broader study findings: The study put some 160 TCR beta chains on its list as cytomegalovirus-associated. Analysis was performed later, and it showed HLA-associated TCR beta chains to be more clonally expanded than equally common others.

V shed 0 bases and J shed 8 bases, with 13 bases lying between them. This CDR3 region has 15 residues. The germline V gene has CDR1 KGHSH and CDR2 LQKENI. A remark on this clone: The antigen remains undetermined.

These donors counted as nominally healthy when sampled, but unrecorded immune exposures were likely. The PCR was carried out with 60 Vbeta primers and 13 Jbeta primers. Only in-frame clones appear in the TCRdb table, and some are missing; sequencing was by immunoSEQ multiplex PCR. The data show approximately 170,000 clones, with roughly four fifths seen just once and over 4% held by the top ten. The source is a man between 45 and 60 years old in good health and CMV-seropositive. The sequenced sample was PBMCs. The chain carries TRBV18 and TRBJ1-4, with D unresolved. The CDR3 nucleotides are TGTGCCAGCTCACCACCGGGAGCGCCAAGGGAAAAACTGTTTTTT. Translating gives CASSPPGAPREKLFF.